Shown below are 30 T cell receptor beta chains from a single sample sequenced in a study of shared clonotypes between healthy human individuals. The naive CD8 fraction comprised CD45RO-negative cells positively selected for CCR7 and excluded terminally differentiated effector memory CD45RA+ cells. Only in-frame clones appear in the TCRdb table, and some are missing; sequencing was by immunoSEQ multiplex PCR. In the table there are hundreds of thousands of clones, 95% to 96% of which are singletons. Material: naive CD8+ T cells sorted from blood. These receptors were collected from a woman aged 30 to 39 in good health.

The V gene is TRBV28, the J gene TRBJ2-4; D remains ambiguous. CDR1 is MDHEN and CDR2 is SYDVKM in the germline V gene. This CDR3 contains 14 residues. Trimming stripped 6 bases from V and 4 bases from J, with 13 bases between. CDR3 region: CASSPLDLKNIQYF. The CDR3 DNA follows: TGTGCCAGCAGCCCCCTCGACTTAAAAAACATTCAGTACTTC.

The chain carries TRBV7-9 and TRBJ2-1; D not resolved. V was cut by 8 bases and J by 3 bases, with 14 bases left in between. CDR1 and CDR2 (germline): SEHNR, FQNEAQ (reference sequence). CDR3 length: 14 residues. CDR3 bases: TGTGCCAGCGGAACAACAAGTCTCTACAATGAGCAGTTCTTC. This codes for CASGTTSLYNEQFF.

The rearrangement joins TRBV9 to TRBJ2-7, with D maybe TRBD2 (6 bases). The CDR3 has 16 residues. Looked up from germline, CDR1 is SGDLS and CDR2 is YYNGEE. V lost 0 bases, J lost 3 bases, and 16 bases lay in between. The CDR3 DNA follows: TGTGCCAGCAGCGTAGCTCAGTCTAGCGCCGGCTACGAGCAGTACTTC. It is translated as CASSVAQSSAGYEQYF.

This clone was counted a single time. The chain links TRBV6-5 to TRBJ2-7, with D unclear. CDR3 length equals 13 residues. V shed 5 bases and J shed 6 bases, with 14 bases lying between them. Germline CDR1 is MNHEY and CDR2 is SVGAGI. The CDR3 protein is CASSPRYSGEQYF. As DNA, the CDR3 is TGTGCCAGCAGTCCTCGCTATTCGGGCGAGCAGTACTTC.

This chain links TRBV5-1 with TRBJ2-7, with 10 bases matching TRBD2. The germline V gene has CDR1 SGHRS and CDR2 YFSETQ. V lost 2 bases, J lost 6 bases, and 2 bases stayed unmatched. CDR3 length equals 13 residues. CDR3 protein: CASSFSGRAEQYF. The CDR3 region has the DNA TGCGCCAGCAGCTTCAGCGGGAGGGCCGAGCAGTACTTC.

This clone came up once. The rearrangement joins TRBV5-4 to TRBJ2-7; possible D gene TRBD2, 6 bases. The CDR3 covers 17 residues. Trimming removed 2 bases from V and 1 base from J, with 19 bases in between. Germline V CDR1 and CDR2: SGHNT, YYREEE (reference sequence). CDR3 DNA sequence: TGTGCCAGCAGCTTTTCTAGCGTCAACCCCCAATCCTACGAGCAGTACTTC. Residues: CASSFSSVNPQSYEQYF.

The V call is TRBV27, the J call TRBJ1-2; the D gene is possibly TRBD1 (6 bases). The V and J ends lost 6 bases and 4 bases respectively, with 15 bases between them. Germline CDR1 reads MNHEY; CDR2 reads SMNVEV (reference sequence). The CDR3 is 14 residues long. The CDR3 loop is CASSQGSFSYGYTF. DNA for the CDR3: TGTGCCAGCAGCCAGGGGAGTTTCAGCTATGGCTACACCTTC.

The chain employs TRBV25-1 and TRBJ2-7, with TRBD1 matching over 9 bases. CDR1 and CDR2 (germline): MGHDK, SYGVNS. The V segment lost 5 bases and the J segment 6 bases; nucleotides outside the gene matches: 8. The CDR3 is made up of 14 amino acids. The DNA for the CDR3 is TGTGCCAGCAGTAAAACAGGGGGCTTAGGCGAGCAGTACTTC. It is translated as CASSKTGGLGEQYF.

CDR3 amino acids: CASSPAGAGEKLFF. In DNA, the CDR3 is TGTGCCAGCAGCCCCGCGGGGGCAGGTGAAAAACTGTTTTTT. The rearrangement links TRBV7-9 to TRBJ1-4; D perhaps matches TRBD1 (6 bases). This CDR3 spans 14 amino acids. V dropped 5 bases and J dropped 7 bases, with 14 bases sitting between them. Germline lookup yields CDR1 SEHNR and CDR2 FQNEAQ (reference sequence).

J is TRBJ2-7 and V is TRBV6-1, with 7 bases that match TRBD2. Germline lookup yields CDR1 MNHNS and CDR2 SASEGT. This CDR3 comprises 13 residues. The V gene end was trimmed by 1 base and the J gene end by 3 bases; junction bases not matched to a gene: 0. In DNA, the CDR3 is TGTGCCAGCAGTGAAGAGCGGGGCTACGAGCAGTACTTC. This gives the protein CASSEERGYEQYF.

As DNA, the CDR3 is TGTGCCAGCAGTCCCATAAATGAGCAGTTCTTC. This encodes CASSPINEQFF. The V call is TRBV7-9, the J call TRBJ2-1; D is ambiguous. V lost 6 bases to trimming and J lost 7 bases, with 7 bases between them. The CDR3 runs 11 residues. Germline V gene lookup returns CDR1 SEHNR and CDR2 FQNEAQ (reference sequence).

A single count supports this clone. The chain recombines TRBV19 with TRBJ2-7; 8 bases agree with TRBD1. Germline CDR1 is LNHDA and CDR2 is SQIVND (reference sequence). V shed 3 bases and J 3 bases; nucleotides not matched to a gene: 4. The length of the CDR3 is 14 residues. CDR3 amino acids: CASSIPGGVYEQYF. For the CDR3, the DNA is TGTGCCAGTAGTATCCCAGGGGGCGTCTACGAGCAGTACTTC. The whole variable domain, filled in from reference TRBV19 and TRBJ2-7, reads DGGITQSPKYLFRKEGQNVTLSCEQNLNHDAMYWYRQDPGQGLRLIYYSQIVNDFQKGDIAEGYSVSREKKESFPLTVTSAQKNPTAFYLCASSIPGGVYEQYFGPGTRLTVT.

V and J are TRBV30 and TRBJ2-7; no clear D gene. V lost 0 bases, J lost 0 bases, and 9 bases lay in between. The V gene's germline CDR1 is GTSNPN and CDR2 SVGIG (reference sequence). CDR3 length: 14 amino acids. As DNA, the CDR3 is TGTGCCTGGAGTGTACGGCCGGGCTCCTACGAGCAGTACTTC. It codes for CAWSVRPGSYEQYF. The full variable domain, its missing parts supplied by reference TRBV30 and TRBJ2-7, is SQTIHQWPATLVQPVGSPLSLECTVEGTSNPNLYWYRQAAGRGLQLLFYSVGIGQISSEVPQNLSASRPQDRQFILSSKKLLLSDSGFYLCAWSVRPGSYEQYFGPGTRLTVT.

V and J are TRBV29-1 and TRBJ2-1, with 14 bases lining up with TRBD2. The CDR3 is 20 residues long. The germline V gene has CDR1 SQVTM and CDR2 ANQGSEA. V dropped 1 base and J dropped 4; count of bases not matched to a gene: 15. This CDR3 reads CSVEGPLRGLAGVGYNEQFF. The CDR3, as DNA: TGCAGCGTTGAAGGGCCCCTCAGGGGACTAGCGGGAGTGGGTTACAATGAGCAGTTCTTC.

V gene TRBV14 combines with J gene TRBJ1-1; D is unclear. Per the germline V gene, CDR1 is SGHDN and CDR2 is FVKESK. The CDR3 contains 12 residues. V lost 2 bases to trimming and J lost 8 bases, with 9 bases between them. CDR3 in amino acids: CASSQLAEEAFF. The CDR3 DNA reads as TGTGCCAGCAGCCAACTCGCAGAGGAAGCTTTCTTT.

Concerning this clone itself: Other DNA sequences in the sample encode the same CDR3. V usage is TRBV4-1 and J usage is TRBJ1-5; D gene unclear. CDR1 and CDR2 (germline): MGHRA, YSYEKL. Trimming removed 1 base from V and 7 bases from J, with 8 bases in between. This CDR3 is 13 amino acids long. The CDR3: CASSQVLGQPQHF. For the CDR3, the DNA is TGCGCCAGCAGCCAAGTTCTAGGGCAGCCCCAGCATTTT.

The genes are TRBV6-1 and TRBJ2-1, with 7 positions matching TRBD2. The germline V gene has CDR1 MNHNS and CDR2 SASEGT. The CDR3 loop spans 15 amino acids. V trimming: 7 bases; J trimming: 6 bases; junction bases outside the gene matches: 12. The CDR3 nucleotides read TGTGCCAGCACGAAAGCGACTAGCAGGCCCAATGAGCAGTTCTTC. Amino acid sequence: CASTKATSRPNEQFF.

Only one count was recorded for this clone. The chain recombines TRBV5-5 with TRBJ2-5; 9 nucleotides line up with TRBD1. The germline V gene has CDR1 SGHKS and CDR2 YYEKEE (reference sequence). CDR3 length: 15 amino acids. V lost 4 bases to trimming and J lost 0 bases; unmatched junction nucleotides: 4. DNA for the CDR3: TGTGCCAGCAGCCCCGGACAGGGGTACCAAGAGACCCAGTACTTC. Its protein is CASSPGQGYQETQYF.

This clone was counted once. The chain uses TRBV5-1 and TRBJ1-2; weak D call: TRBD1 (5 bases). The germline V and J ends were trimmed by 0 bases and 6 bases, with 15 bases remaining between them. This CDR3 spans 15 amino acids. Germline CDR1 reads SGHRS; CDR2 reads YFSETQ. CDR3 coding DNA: TGCGCCAGCAGCTTGGAAGGTGCCAGGGCAGATGGCTACACCTTC. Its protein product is CASSLEGARADGYTF.

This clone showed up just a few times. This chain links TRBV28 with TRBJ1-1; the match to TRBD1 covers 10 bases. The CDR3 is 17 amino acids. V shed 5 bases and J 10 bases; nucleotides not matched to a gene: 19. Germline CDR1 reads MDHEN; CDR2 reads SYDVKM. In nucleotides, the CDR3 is TGTGCCAGCAGTCCTTTCCTCCTCCTAGGACAGGGGGGCTTAGCTTTCTTT. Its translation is CASSPFLLLGQGGLAFF.

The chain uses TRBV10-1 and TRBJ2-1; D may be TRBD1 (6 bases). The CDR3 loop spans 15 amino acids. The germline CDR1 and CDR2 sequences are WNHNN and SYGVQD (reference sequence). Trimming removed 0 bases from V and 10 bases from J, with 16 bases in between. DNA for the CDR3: TGCGCCAGCAGTGAGTCTGCTGGCAGGGGCCAGGAGCAGTTCTTC. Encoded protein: CASSESAGRGQEQFF.

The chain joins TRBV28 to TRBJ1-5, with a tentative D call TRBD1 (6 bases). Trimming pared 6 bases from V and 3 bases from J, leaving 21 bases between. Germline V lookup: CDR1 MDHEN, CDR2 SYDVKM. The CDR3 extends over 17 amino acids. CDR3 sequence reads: CASSYTTGIGANQPQHF. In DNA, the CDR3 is TGTGCCAGCAGCTACACTACAGGGATAGGAGCCAATCAGCCCCAGCATTTT.

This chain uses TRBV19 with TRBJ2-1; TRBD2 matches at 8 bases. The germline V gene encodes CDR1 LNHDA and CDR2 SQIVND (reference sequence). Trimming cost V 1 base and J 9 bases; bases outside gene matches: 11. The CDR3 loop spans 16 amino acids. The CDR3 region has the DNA TGTGCCAGTAGTATAGTAGGGCTAGCGGGCGCTGCTGAGCAGTTCTTC. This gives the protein CASSIVGLAGAAEQFF. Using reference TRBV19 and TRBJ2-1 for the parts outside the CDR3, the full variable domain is DGGITQSPKYLFRKEGQNVTLSCEQNLNHDAMYWYRQDPGQGLRLIYYSQIVNDFQKGDIAEGYSVSREKKESFPLTVTSAQKNPTAFYLCASSIVGLAGAAEQFFGPGTRLTVL.

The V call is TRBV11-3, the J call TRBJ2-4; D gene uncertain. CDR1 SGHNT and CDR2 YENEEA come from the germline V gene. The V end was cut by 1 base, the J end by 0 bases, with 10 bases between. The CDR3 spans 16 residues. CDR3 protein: CASSLVGSLAKNIQYF. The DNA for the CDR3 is TGTGCCAGCAGCTTAGTAGGTTCTTTAGCCAAAAACATTCAGTACTTC. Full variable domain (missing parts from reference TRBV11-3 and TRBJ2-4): EAGVVQSPRYKIIEKKQPVAFWCNPISGHNTLYWYLQNLGQGPELLIRYENEEAVDDSQLPKDRFSAERLKGVDSTLKIQPAELGDSAVYLCASSLVGSLAKNIQYFGAGTRLSVL.

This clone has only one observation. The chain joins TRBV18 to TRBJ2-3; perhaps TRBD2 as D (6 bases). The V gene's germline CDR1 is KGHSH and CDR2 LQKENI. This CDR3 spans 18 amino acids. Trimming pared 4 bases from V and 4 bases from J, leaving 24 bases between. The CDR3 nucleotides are TGTGCCAGCTCACAGACCGAAGGGCTAACGGGAGCAGCAGATACGCAGTATTTT. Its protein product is CASSQTEGLTGAADTQYF.

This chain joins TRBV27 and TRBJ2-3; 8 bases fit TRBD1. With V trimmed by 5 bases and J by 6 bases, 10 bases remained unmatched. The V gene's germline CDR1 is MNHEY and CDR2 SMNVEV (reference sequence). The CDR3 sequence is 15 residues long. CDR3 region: CASSPTGDQGDTQYF. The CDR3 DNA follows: TGTGCCAGCAGTCCGACAGGGGATCAGGGGGATACGCAGTATTTT.

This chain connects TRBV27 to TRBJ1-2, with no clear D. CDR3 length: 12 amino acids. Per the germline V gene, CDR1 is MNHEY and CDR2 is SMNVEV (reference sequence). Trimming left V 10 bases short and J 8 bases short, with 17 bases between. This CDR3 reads CAILNKGGGYTF. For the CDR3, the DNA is TGTGCCATCCTCAACAAAGGTGGGGGCTACACCTTC.

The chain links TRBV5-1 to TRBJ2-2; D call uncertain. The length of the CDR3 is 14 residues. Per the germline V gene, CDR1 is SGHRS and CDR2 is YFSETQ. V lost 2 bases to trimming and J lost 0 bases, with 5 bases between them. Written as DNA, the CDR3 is TGCGCCAGCAGCTTCGGATCGAACACCGGGGAGCTGTTTTTT. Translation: CASSFGSNTGELFF.

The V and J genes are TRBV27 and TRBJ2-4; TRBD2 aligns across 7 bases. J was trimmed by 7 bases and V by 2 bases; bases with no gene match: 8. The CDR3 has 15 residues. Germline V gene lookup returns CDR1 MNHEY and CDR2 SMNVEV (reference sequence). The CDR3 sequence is CASSLASGFLNIQYF. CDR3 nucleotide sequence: TGTGCCAGCAGTTTAGCTAGCGGCTTCCTGAACATTCAGTACTTC.

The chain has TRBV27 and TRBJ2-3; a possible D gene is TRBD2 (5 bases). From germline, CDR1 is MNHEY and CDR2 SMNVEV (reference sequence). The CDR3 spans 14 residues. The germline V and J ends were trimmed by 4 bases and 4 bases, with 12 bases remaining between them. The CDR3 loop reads CASSSREGADTQYF. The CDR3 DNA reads TGTGCCAGCAGTTCCCGCGAGGGTGCAGATACGCAGTATTTT.